This passage covers 5 T cell receptor beta chains from one sample sequenced in a study of long-term antiretroviral therapy in people with HIV. A v3.0 immunoSEQ assay was performed at survey level. Sequenced by immunoSEQ multiplex PCR; TCRdb stores in-frame clones only, minus some. The table records tens of thousands of clones, roughly 90% of them present only once. The sequencing here drew on unsorted PBMCs, taken 0.5 years after starting antiretroviral therapy. The receptors shown here come from a young woman with HIV.

This clone was seen a single time. The chain combines TRBV6-5 with TRBJ2-1; no reliable D call. Per the germline V gene, CDR1 is MNHEY and CDR2 is SVGAGI. V dropped 4 bases and J dropped 6 bases, with 19 bases sitting between them. This CDR3 comprises 16 residues. The CDR3 is CASSFKSAHRRNEQFF. In DNA form, the CDR3 reads TGTGCCAGCAGTTTCAAATCCGCTCACCGACGCAATGAGCAGTTCTTC.

The rearrangement uses TRBV20-1 and TRBJ1-1; D is ambiguous. Germline assignment: CDR1 DFQATT and CDR2 SNEGSKA (reference sequence). With 8 bases removed from V and 1 base from J, the gap between germline ends came to 8 bases. The CDR3 contains 11 residues. The DNA of the CDR3 is TGCAGTTCGTCGGCGAACACTGAAGCTTTCTTT. Residues: CSSSANTEAFF.

The chain carries TRBV4-1 and TRBJ2-7; D call uncertain. V dropped 1 base and J dropped 3 bases, with 10 bases sitting between them. This CDR3 region has 14 residues. Germline values: CDR1 MGHRA, CDR2 YSYEKL. The CDR3 nucleotides are TGCGCCAGCAGCCAAGGTGCGGTAATCTACGAGCAGTACTTC. It translates to CASSQGAVIYEQYF.

The chain links TRBV5-4 to TRBJ1-3; D perhaps matches TRBD1 (6 bases). The CDR3 has 14 residues. Trimming removed 1 base at V and 4 bases at J, with 9 bases between. Germline CDR1 SGHNT, CDR2 YYREEE (reference sequence). CDR3 residues: CASSLTGRGNTIYF. As DNA, the CDR3 is TGTGCCAGCAGCTTGACAGGGCGCGGAAACACCATATATTTT.

The rearrangement links TRBV5-4 to TRBJ2-2; TRBD2 might be the D (6 bases). In germline, CDR1 is SGHNT, CDR2 YYREEE (reference sequence). Trimming cost V 4 bases and J 1 base, with 14 bases left between them. This CDR3 is built from 16 residues. DNA of the CDR3: TGTGCCAGCAGCAAGCCGGGTAGCGGGAACACCGGGGAGCTGTTTTTT. Its protein is CASSKPGSGNTGELFF.